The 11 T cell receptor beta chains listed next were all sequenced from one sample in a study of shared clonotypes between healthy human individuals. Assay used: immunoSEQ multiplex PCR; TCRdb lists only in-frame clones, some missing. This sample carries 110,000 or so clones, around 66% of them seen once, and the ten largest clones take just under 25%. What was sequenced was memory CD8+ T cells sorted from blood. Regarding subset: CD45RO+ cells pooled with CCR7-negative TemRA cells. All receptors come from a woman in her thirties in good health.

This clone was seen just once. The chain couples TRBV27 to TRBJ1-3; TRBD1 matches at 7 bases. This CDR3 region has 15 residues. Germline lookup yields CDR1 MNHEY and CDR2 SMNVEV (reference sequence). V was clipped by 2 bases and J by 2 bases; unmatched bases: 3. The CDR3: CASSLLGTAGNTIYF. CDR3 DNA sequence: TGTGCCAGCAGTTTACTAGGGACAGCTGGAAACACCATATATTTT.

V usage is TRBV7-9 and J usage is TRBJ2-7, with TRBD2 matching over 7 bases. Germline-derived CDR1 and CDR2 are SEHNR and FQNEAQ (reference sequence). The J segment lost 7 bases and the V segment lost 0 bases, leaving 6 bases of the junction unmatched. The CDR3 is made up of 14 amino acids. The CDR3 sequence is CASSLAGGPGEQYF. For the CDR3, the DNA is TGTGCCAGCAGCTTAGCGGGAGGGCCGGGAGAGCAGTACTTC.

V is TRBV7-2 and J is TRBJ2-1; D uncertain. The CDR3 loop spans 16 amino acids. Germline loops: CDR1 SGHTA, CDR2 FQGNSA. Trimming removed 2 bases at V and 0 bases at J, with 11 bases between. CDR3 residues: CASSLLVWFSYNEQFF. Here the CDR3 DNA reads TGTGCCAGCAGCTTATTGGTTTGGTTCTCCTACAATGAGCAGTTCTTC.

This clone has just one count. In nucleotides, the CDR3 is TGCGCCAGCAGCCCGGGACAGGGGGCAAACGGGGAGCTGTTTTTT. Encoded protein: CASSPGQGANGELFF. The V call is TRBV4-1, the J call TRBJ2-2, with 12 bases matching TRBD1. The CDR3 extends over 15 amino acids. In germline, CDR1 is MGHRA, CDR2 YSYEKL. Trimming at V came to 4 bases and at J to 7 bases, leaving 4 bases not matched to a gene.

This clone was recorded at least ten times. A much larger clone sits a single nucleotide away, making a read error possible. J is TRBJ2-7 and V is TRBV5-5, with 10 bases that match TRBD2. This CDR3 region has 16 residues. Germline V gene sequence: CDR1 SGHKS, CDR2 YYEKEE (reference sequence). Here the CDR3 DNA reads TGCGCCAGCAGCCAAGGACTAGCGGTTTCATCCTACGAGCAGTACTTC. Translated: CASSQGLAVSSYEQYF. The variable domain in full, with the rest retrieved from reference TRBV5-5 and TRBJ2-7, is DAGVTQSPTHLIKTRGQQVTLRCSPISGHKSVSWYQQVLGQGPQFIFQYYEKEERGRGNFPDRFSARQFPNYSSELNVNALLLGDSALYLCASSQGLAVSSYEQYFGPGTRLTVT.

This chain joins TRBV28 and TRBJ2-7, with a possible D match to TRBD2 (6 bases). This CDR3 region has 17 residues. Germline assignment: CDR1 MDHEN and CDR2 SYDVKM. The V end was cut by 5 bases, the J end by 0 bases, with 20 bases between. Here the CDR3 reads CASSLPSASVSSYEQYF. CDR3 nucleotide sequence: TGTGCCAGCAGTCTCCCAAGCGCTAGCGTTAGCTCCTACGAGCAGTACTTC.

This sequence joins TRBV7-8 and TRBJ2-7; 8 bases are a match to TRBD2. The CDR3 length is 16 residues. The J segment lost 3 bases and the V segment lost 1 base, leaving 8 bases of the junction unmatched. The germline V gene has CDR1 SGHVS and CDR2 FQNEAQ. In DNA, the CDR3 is TGTGCCAGCAGCTTAGAGAGCGGGAGACTGCTCTACGAGCAGTACTTC. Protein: CASSLESGRLLYEQYF. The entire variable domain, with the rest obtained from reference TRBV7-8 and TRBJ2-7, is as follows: GAGVSQSPRYKVAKRGQDVALRCDPISGHVSLFWYQQALGQGPEFLTYFQNEAQLDKSGLPSDRFFAERPEGSVSTLKIQRTQQEDSAVYLCASSLESGRLLYEQYFGPGTRLTVT.

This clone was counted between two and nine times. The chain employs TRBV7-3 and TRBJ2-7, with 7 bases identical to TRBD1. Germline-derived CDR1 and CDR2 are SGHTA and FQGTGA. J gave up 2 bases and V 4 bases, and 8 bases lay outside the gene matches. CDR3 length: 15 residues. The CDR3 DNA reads TGTGCCAGCAGCTCCGGGACAGAGAGAACCTACGAGCAGTACTTC. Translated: CASSSGTERTYEQYF.

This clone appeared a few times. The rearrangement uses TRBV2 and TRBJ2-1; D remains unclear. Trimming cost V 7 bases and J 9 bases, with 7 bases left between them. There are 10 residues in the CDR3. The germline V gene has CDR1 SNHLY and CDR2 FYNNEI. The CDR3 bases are TGTGCCAGCAAGGCGGTTGAGCAGTTCTTC. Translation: CASKAVEQFF.

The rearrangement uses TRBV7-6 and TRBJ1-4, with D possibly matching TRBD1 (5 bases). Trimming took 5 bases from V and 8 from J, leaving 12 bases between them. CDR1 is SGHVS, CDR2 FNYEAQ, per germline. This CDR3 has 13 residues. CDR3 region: CASSLTGWEKLFF. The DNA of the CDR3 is TGTGCCAGCAGCCTAACAGGCTGGGAAAAACTGTTTTTT.

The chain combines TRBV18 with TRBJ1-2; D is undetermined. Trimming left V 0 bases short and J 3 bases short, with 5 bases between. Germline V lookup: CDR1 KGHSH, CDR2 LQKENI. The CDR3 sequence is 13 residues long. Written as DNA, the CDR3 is TGTGCCAGCTCACCACCTACGGACTATGGCTACACCTTC. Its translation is CASSPPTDYGYTF.